This passage covers 27 T cell receptor beta chains from one sample sequenced in a study of T cell repertoires in cytomegalovirus infection (dated by TCRdb to the late 2010s). Instrument on record: Illumina HiSeq 1500. TCRdb trimmed the raw reads at Q25, called clones with MiXCR and kept productive beta chains. A single entry per CDR3 protein holds the most common genes and DNA from its merged rows. The sample table records about 740,000 distinct CDR3 sequences; approximately 40% of these occur just once. The top ten hold 2.8% of the sample. The sequencing input was PBMCs. These receptors were collected from a human donor in good health (CMV status not recorded). Some clones in this sample may be carry-over from other donors' samples.

Points on this clonotype: The conserved phenylalanine or tryptophan normally closing the CDR3 is absent here, so this likely arose from a read error. V usage is TRBV7-2 and J usage is TRBJ2-2; no firm D call. Germline V CDR1 and CDR2: SGHTA, FQGNSA. The CDR3 loop spans 18 amino acids. V lost 0 bases, J lost 0 bases, and 14 bases lay in between. CDR3 loop: CASSLALRTKPNTGELFC. CDR3 in DNA: TGTGCCAGCAGCTTAGCCCTACGGACCAAACCGAACACCGGGGAGCTGTTTTGT.

The chain uses TRBV6-6 and TRBJ2-2; a possible D gene is TRBD1 (5 bases). This CDR3 has 15 residues. Trimming removed 0 bases from V and 6 bases from J, with 11 bases in between. The germline V gene has CDR1 MNHNY and CDR2 SVGAGI (reference sequence). The CDR3 region is CASSYSSRGAGELFF. The CDR3 DNA reads TGTGCCAGCAGTTACTCAAGTAGGGGCGCCGGGGAGCTGTTTTTT.

As for this clonotype: The junction and the germline gene differ at one end; a read error may be behind it. This CDR3 reads CASTKEGVLDTGVLFF. The CDR3 region has the DNA TGTGCCAGCACCAAAGAGGGGGTCCTTGACACCGGGGTGCTGTTTTTT. The chain is built from TRBV12-3 or TRBV12-4 and TRBJ2-2; TRBD1 might be the D (6 bases). The CDR3 contains 16 residues.

This chain uses TRBV15 with TRBJ1-5; D is uncertain. The germline V and J ends were trimmed by 1 base and 2 bases, with 6 bases remaining between them. Germline CDR1 reads LNHNV; CDR2 reads YYDKDF (reference sequence). CDR3 length: 14 amino acids. The CDR3 here is CATSRAGGNQPQHF. Here the CDR3 DNA reads TGTGCCACCAGCAGAGCTGGGGGCAATCAGCCCCAGCATTTT. The complete variable domain, with remaining parts taken from reference TRBV15 and TRBJ1-5, reads DAMVIQNPRYQVTQFGKPVTLSCSQTLNHNVMYWYQQKSSQAPKLLFHYYDKDFNNEADTPDNFQSRRPNTSFCFLDIRSPGLGDTAMYLCATSRAGGNQPQHFGDGTRLSIL.

This clonotype appeared a few times. Here the CDR3 reads CASSQATGALNTEAFF. CDR3 DNA: TGCGCCAGCAGCCAAGCGACAGGGGCACTGAACACTGAAGCTTTCTTT. This rearrangement joins TRBV4-1 to TRBJ1-1; the match to TRBD1 covers 8 bases. Trimming at V came to 1 base and at J to 0 bases, leaving 4 bases not matched to a gene. The CDR3 has 16 residues. The germline V gene has CDR1 MGHRA and CDR2 YSYEKL.

This chain links TRBV12-3 or TRBV12-4 with TRBJ1-1; perhaps TRBD1 as D (5 bases). This CDR3 is built from 15 residues. Between the trimmed V and J ends, which lost 2 bases and 5 bases, there was a span of 15 bases. The CDR3 nucleotides read TGTGCCAGCAGTTTAAAGGCAGGGAGAAATACTGAAGCTTTCTTT. It is translated as CASSLKAGRNTEAFF.

This clonotype was seen more than once but under ten times. The chain is built from TRBV7-8 and TRBJ2-3; TRBD1 matches at 8 bases. CDR3 size: 12 residues. V lost 5 bases, J lost 9 bases, and 4 bases stayed unmatched. Germline V CDR1 and CDR2: SGHVS, FQNEAQ. The CDR3: CASSPGGVTQYF. The CDR3 DNA is TGTGCCAGCAGCCCAGGGGGCGTCACGCAGTATTTT.

The rearrangement links TRBV9 to TRBJ1-2, with 7 bases identical to TRBD1. Trimming removed 4 bases from V and 7 bases from J; junction bases left unmatched: 10. This CDR3 is 14 amino acids long. CDR1 is SGDLS, CDR2 YYNGEE, per germline. The CDR3 loop is CASSPEDRSGGYTF. The CDR3 DNA sequence: TGTGCCAGCAGCCCGGAGGACAGGTCGGGTGGCTACACCTTC.

Only a few counts were recorded for this clonotype. The V gene is TRBV28, the J gene TRBJ2-1; D might be TRBD2 (5 bases). This CDR3 comprises 12 residues. The germline V and J ends were trimmed by 9 bases and 5 bases, with 11 bases remaining between them. Germline V gene lookup returns CDR1 MDHEN and CDR2 SYDVKM. The CDR3 region is CASRTPNNEQFF. Written as DNA, the CDR3 is TGTGCCAGTAGGACTCCCAACAATGAGCAGTTCTTC.

This chain links TRBV5-6 with TRBJ2-7; unclear D gene. In germline, CDR1 is SGHDT, CDR2 YYEEEE. The CDR3 consists of 11 residues. Trimming removed 3 bases from V and 7 bases from J, with 8 bases in between. CDR3 in DNA: TGTGCCAGCAGCTCTCTGGGAGAGCAGTACTTC. This gives the protein CASSSLGEQYF. Using reference TRBV5-6 and TRBJ2-7 for the parts outside the CDR3, the full variable domain is DAGVTQSPTHLIKTRGQQVTLRCSPKSGHDTVSWYQQALGQGPQFIFQYYEEEERQRGNFPDRFSGHQFPNYSSELNVNALLLGDSALYLCASSSLGEQYFGPGTRLTVT.

V is TRBV12-3 or TRBV12-4 and J is TRBJ1-3; D uncertain. The ends were cut back, 6 bases at V and 2 bases at J, with 11 bases in the middle. The CDR3 has 14 residues. This CDR3 reads CASRRMSTGNTIYF. DNA for the CDR3: TGTGCCAGCAGAAGGATGTCCACTGGAAACACCATATATTTT.

The chain carries TRBV12-3 or TRBV12-4 and TRBJ1-2, with TRBD1 as a possible D gene (6 bases). V was shortened by 6 bases and J by 7 bases, with 15 bases between the two germline ends. This CDR3 has 13 residues. CDR3 loop: CASRIEGEAGYTF. CDR3 in DNA: TGTGCCAGCAGGATAGAGGGGGAAGCTGGCTACACCTTC.

This chain links TRBV7-4 with TRBJ2-3, with D unclear. The germline V gene encodes CDR1 SGHVT and CDR2 SQSDAQ. The CDR3 length is 14 residues. V was shortened by 4 bases and J by 1 base, with 9 bases between the two germline ends. The CDR3 region has the DNA TGTGCCAGCAGCTCCGCGGTTGGCACAGATACGCAGTATTTT. Translation: CASSSAVGTDTQYF. The whole variable domain, remainder taken from reference TRBV7-4 and TRBJ2-3, is GAGVSQSPRYKVAKRGRDVALRCDSISGHVTLYWYRQTLGQGSEVLTYSQSDAQRDKSGRPSGRFSAERPERSVSTLKIQRTEQGDSAVYLCASSSAVGTDTQYFGPGTRLTVL.

J is TRBJ1-2 and V is TRBV28; 7 bases agree with TRBD1. The V gene end was trimmed by 7 bases and the J gene end by 4 bases; junction bases not matched to a gene: 6. This CDR3 is 13 amino acids long. The germline gives CDR1 MDHEN, CDR2 SYDVKM. The CDR3 sequence: CASIGDSFYGYTF. The CDR3 nucleotides read TGTGCCAGCATTGGGGACAGCTTCTATGGCTACACCTTC.

This chain connects TRBV18 to TRBJ2-7, with TRBD1 identical over 8 bases. The CDR3 is 17 amino acids. Germline V gene lookup returns CDR1 KGHSH and CDR2 LQKENI. V gave up 5 bases and J gave up 2 bases; unmatched junction bases: 14. CDR3: CASSSGTGTLETYEQYF. The CDR3 DNA reads TGTGCCAGCTCATCCGGGACAGGTACCTTGGAAACCTACGAGCAGTACTTC.

The chain joins TRBV14 to TRBJ2-4, with D unclear. Germline V gives CDR1 SGHDN, CDR2 FVKESK. Between the trimmed V and J ends, which lost 1 base and 12 bases, there was a span of 19 bases. This CDR3 contains 15 residues. CDR3 amino acids: CASSQGEGRQDPQYF. CDR3 nucleotides: TGTGCCAGCAGCCAAGGGGAAGGCCGCCAGGACCCTCAGTACTTC.

The J gene is TRBJ1-5, the V gene TRBV19; D remains ambiguous. Germline V gene data show CDR1 as LNHDA and CDR2 as SQIVND (reference sequence). Trimming removed 6 bases at V and 6 bases at J, with 15 bases between. The CDR3 runs to 14 residues. CDR3: CASSPGGVGQPQHF. The CDR3 DNA is TGTGCCAGTAGCCCAGGCGGGGTAGGTCAGCCCCAGCATTTT. Complete variable domain (other parts from reference TRBV19 and TRBJ1-5): DGGITQSPKYLFRKEGQNVTLSCEQNLNHDAMYWYRQDPGQGLRLIYYSQIVNDFQKGDIAEGYSVSREKKESFPLTVTSAQKNPTAFYLCASSPGGVGQPQHFGDGTRLSIL.

V and J are TRBV20-1 and TRBJ2-3; tentative D call: TRBD1 (6 bases). The CDR3 has 15 amino acids. V was cut by 7 bases and J by 2 bases, with 19 bases left in between. CDR1 and CDR2 from the germline V gene are DFQATT and SNEGSKA (reference sequence). This CDR3 is CSDQGPAGDTDTQYF. CDR3 sequence (DNA): TGCAGTGATCAGGGACCGGCAGGGGACACAGATACGCAGTATTTT.

At least ten counts were recorded for this clonotype. The chain combines TRBV29-1 with TRBJ2-7; D is perhaps TRBD1 (5 bases). This CDR3 has 13 amino acids. The germline V gene encodes CDR1 SQVTM and CDR2 ANQGSEA. V was shortened by 6 bases and J by 3 bases, with 15 bases between the two germline ends. In DNA, the CDR3 is TGCAGCGTGTACCTTCAGGGAAACTACGAGCAGTACTTC. Protein sequence: CSVYLQGNYEQYF.

Regarding this clonotype: The germline gene is not matched at one end of the junction; a read error may be the cause. The V call is TRBV20-1, the J call TRBJ2-1; 8 nucleotides line up with TRBD1. The CDR3 extends over 15 amino acids. CDR1 and CDR2 (germline): DFQATT, SNEGSKA (reference sequence). The CDR3 nucleotides are TGCAGTGCTAGAGATTATAGAACAGGGGGATATGAGCAGTTATTC. Translating gives CSARDYRTGGYEQLF.

At least ten counts were recorded for this clonotype. The chain carries TRBV7-2 and TRBJ2-1, with 11 bases aligning to TRBD2. Trimming took 5 bases from V and 7 from J; bases not matched to a gene: 10. Germline CDR1 SGHTA, CDR2 FQGNSA. The CDR3 length is 16 residues. The CDR3 nucleotides read TGTGCCAGCAGCGTCTCCCTAGCGGGGGGCAATAATGAGCAGTTCTTC. Amino acids: CASSVSLAGGNNEQFF.

This clonotype was picked up many times. This chain joins TRBV7-6 and TRBJ1-1, with unresolved D. Germline assignment: CDR1 SGHVS and CDR2 FNYEAQ. CDR3 length: 16 residues. The V end was cut by 6 bases, the J end by 5 bases, with 22 bases between. CDR3 residues: CASRAADSRVGTEAFF. DNA for the CDR3: TGTGCCAGCAGGGCTGCGGACTCTCGGGTGGGGACTGAAGCTTTCTTT.

This clonotype has a handful of counts. The CDR3 DNA is TGTGCCAGCAGGATGGGACTAGCGGCCTCCTACGAGCAGTACTTC. It encodes CASRMGLAASYEQYF. The chain links TRBV12-3 or TRBV12-4 to TRBJ2-7, with TRBD2 matching over 11 bases. V lost 6 bases, J lost 0 bases, and 4 bases stayed unmatched. This CDR3 comprises 15 residues.

This clonotype was recorded once. The V gene is TRBV19, the J gene TRBJ1-5; D may be TRBD1 (5 bases). CDR1 LNHDA and CDR2 SQIVND come from the germline V gene (reference sequence). Trimming left V 3 bases short and J 2 bases short, with 14 bases between. The CDR3 is 16 amino acids. In nucleotides, the CDR3 is TGTGCCAGTAGTATTTTAGGACAATCGGGCAATCAGCCCCAGCATTTT. It yields the protein CASSILGQSGNQPQHF.

J is TRBJ1-5 and V is TRBV6-5; D gene ambiguous. CDR1 and CDR2 from the germline V gene are MNHEY and SVGAGI. V dropped 10 bases and J dropped 0 bases, with 10 bases sitting between them. This CDR3 spans 13 amino acids. CDR3 sequence reads: CATAKDSNQPQHF. CDR3 in DNA: TGTGCCACCGCGAAAGATAGCAATCAGCCCCAGCATTTT.

This clonotype was seen at least ten times. The rearrangement joins TRBV7-2 to TRBJ1-5; a possible D gene is TRBD1 (5 bases). This CDR3 contains 16 residues. Between the trimmed V and J ends, which lost 5 bases and 2 bases, there was a span of 16 bases. In germline, CDR1 is SGHTA, CDR2 FQGNSA. The CDR3 here is CASSPTPREGNQPQHF. CDR3 bases: TGTGCCAGCAGCCCTACCCCCAGGGAAGGCAATCAGCCCCAGCATTTT.

About this clonotype: No conserved phenylalanine or tryptophan is present at the end of the CDR3, so a read error is the likely explanation. The rearrangement uses TRBV7-4 and TRBJ2-5, with D possibly matching TRBD2 (5 bases). The germline gives CDR1 SGHVT, CDR2 SQSDAQ. V dropped 4 bases and J dropped 5 bases, with 23 bases sitting between them. There are 17 residues in the CDR3. The CDR3: CASSSYPSKGEMETQYL. The CDR3 bases are TGTGCCAGCAGCTCCTACCCCTCGAAGGGAGAAATGGAGACCCAGTACTTA.